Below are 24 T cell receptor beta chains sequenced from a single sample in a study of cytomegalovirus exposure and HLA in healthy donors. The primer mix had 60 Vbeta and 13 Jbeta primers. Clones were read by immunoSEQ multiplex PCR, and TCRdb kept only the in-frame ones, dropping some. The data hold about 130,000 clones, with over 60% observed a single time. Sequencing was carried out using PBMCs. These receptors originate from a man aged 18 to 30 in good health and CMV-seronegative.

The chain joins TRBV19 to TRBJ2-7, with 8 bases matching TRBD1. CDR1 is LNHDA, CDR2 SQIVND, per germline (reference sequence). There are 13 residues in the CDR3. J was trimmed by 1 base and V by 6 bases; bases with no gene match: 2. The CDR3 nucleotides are TGTGCCAGTAGCCGGACAGGGTCCTACGAGCAGTACGTC. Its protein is CASSRTGSYEQYV.

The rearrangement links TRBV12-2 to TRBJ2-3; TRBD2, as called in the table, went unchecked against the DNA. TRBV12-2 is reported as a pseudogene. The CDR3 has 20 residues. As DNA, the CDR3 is TGTGCAAGTCGCTTAGCGGCGGTTCCGGGACTAGCGGGTGATAAAGATACGCAGTATTTT. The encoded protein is CASRLAAVPGLAGDKDTQYF.

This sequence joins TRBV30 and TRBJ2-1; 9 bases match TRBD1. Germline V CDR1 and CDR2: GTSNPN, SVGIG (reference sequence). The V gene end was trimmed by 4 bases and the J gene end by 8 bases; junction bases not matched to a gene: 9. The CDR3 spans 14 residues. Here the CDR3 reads CAWNPGTGIDEQFF. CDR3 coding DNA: TGTGCCTGGAACCCCGGGACAGGGATCGATGAGCAGTTCTTC.

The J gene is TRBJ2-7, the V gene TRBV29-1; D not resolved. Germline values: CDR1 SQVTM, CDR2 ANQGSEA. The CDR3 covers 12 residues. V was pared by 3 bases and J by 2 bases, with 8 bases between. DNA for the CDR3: TGCAGCGTTGACGGCGGAGCCTACGAGCAGTACTTC. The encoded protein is CSVDGGAYEQYF.

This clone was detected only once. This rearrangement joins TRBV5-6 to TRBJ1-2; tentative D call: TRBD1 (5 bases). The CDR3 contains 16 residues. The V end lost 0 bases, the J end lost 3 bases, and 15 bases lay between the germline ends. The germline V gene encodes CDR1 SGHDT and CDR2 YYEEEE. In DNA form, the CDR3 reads TGTGCCAGCAGCTTGGCCAAAGTCAGGGTCGACTATGGCTACACCTTC. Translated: CASSLAKVRVDYGYTF. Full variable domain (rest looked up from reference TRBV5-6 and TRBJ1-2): DAGVTQSPTHLIKTRGQQVTLRCSPKSGHDTVSWYQQALGQGPQFIFQYYEEEERQRGNFPDRFSGHQFPNYSSELNVNALLLGDSALYLCASSLAKVRVDYGYTFGSGTRLTVV.

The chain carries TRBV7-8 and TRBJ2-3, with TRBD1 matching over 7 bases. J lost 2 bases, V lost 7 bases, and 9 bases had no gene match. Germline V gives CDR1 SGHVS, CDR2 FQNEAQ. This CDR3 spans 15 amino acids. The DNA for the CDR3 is TGTGCCAGCACCATAAGGGGGCAACACACAGATACGCAGTATTTT. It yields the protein CASTIRGQHTDTQYF.

The CDR3 nucleotides read TGTGCCAGCAGCTTAGACCCGAGGACAGGGGCGCGCCACGAGCAGTACTTC. Its translation is CASSLDPRTGARHEQYF. The chain has TRBV11-2 and TRBJ2-7, with 9 bases fitting TRBD1. With 0 bases clipped from V and 5 bases from J, the junction kept 11 bases outside the gene matches. Per germline, CDR1 SGHAT and CDR2 FQNNGV. The length of the CDR3 is 17 residues.

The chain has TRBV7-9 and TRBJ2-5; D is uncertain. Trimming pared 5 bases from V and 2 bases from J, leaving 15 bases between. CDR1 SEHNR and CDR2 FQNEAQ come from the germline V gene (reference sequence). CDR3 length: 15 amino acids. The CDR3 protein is CASSPAPTEQETQYF. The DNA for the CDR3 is TGTGCCAGCAGCCCGGCCCCTACAGAGCAAGAGACCCAGTACTTC.

CDR3 coding DNA: TGTGCCAGCAGTGCCCCGGGACTAGCGGGAGCCCTGGATACGCAGTATTTT. This sequence encodes CASSAPGLAGALDTQYF. The V gene is TRBV6-1, the J gene TRBJ2-3; 14 bases match TRBD2. The CDR3 is made up of 17 amino acids. The germline V gene has CDR1 MNHNS and CDR2 SASEGT. V lost 4 bases to trimming and J lost 6 bases; unmatched junction nucleotides: 9.

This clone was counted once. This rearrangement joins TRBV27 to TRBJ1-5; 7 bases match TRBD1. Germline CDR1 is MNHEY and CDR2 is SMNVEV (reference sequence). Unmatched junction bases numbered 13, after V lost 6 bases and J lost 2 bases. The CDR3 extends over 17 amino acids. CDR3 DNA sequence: TGTGCCAGCAGCCGGAAACTTCAGGGGGAGGGCAATCAGCCCCAGCATTTT. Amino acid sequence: CASSRKLQGEGNQPQHF.

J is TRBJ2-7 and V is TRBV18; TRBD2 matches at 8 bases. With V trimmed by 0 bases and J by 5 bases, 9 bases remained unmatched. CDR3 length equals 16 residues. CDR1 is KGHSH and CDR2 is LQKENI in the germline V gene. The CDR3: CASSPPNGRASDEQYF. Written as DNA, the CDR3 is TGTGCCAGCTCACCACCGAACGGGAGGGCCAGCGACGAGCAGTACTTC.

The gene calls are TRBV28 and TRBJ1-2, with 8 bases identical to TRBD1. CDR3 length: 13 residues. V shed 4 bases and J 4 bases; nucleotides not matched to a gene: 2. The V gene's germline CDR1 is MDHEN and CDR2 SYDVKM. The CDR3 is CASSSTGGYGYTF. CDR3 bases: TGTGCCAGCAGTTCAACAGGGGGCTATGGCTACACCTTC.

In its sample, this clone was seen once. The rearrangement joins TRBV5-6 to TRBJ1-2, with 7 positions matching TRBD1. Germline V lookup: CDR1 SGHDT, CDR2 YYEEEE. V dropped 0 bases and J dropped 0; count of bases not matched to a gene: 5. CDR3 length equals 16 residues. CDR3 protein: CASSLARDRANYGYTF. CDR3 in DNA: TGTGCCAGCAGCTTGGCCAGGGACAGAGCTAACTATGGCTACACCTTC.

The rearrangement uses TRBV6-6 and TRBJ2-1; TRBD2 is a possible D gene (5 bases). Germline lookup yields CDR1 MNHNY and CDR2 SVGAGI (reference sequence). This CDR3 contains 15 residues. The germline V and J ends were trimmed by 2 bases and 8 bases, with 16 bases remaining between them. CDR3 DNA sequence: TGTGCCAGCAGTTACCCCGGGTCCGGGATATATGAGCAGTTCTTC. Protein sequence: CASSYPGSGIYEQFF.

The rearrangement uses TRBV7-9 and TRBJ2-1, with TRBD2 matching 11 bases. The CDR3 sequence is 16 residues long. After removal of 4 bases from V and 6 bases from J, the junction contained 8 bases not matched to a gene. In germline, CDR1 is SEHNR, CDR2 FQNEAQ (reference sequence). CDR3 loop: CASSSDGTSGSNEQFF. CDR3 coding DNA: TGTGCCAGCAGCTCCGATGGGACTAGCGGAAGCAATGAGCAGTTCTTC.

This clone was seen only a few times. CDR3 in amino acids: CASSFLGTSIIYEQYF. The CDR3 region has the DNA TGTGCCAGCAGCTTTCTCGGGACTAGCATAATCTACGAGCAGTACTTC. The chain employs TRBV5-6 and TRBJ2-7; 9 bases map to TRBD2. Germline-derived CDR1 and CDR2 are SGHDT and YYEEEE. Trimming took 2 bases from V and 3 from J; bases not matched to a gene: 9. This CDR3 has 16 amino acids.

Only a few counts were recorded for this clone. CDR3 region: CASSVSGVQPQHF. The CDR3 DNA is TGTGCCAGCAGTGTATCAGGGGTTCAGCCCCAGCATTTT. The V and J genes are TRBV2 and TRBJ1-5; D perhaps matches TRBD1 (6 bases). The CDR3 has 13 residues. The V and J ends lost 4 bases and 6 bases respectively, with 10 bases between them. The germline V gene has CDR1 SNHLY and CDR2 FYNNEI.

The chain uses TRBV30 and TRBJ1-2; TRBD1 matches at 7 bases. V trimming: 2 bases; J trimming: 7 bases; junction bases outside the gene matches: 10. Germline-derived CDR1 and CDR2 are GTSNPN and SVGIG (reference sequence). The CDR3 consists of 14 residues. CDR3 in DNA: TGTGCCTGGAGTAAGACCAGGGGGTTGTCTGGCTACACCTTC. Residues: CAWSKTRGLSGYTF.

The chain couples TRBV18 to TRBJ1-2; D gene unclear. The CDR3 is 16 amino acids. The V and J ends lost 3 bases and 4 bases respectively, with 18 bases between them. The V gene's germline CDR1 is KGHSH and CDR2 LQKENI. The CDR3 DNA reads TGTGCCAGCTCACCGCCCGGACTTTCGGGAGTCTATGGCTACACCTTC. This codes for CASSPPGLSGVYGYTF.

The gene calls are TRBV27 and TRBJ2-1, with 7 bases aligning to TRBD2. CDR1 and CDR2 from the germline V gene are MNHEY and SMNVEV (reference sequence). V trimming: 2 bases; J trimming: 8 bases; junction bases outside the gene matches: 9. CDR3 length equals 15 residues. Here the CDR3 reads CASSLGRGLGDEQFF. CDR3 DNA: TGTGCCAGCAGTTTAGGGCGGGGGTTGGGCGATGAGCAGTTCTTC.

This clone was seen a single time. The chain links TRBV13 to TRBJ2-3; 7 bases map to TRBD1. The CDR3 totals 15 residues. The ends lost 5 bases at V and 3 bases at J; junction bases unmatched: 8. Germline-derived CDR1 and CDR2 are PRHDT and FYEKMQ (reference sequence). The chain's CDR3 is CASSPRQGSTDTQYF. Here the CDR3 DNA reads TGTGCCAGCAGCCCTCGACAGGGTTCGACAGATACGCAGTATTTT. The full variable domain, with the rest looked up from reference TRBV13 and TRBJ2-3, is AAGVIQSPRHLIKEKRETATLKCYPIPRHDTVYWYQQGPGQDPQFLISFYEKMQSDKGSIPDRFSAQQFSDYHSELNMSSLELGDSALYFCASSPRQGSTDTQYFGPGTRLTVL.

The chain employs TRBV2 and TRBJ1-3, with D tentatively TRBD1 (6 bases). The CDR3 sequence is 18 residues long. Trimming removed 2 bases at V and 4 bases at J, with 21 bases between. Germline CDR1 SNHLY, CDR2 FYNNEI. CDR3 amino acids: CASSERGGAGSRGNTIYF. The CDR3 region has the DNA TGTGCCAGCAGTGAACGTGGGGGCGCAGGGTCGAGGGGAAACACCATATATTTT. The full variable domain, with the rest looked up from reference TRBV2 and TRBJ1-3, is EPEVTQTPSHQVTQMGQEVILRCVPISNHLYFYWYRQILGQKVEFLVSFYNNEISEKSEIFDDQFSVERPDGSNFTLKIRSTKLEDSAMYFCASSERGGAGSRGNTIYFGEGSWLTVV.

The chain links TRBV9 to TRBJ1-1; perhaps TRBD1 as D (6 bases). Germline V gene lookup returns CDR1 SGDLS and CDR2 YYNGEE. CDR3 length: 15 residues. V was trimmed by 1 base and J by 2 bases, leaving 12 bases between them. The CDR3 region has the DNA TGTGCCAGCAGCGTAAGGGGGAACTCAAACACTGAAGCTTTCTTT. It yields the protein CASSVRGNSNTEAFF. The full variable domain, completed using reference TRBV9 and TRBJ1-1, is DSGVTQTPKHLITATGQRVTLRCSPRSGDLSVYWYQQSLDQGLQFLIQYYNGEERAKGNILERFSAQQFPDLHSELNLSSLELGDSALYFCASSVRGNSNTEAFFGQGTRLTVV.

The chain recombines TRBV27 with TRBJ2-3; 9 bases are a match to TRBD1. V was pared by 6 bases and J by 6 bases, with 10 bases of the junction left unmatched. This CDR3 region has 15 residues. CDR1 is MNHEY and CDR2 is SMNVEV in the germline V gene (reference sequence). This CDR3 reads CASRSRTGAWDTQYF. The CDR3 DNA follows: TGTGCCAGCAGGAGCCGGACAGGGGCTTGGGATACGCAGTATTTT.